Listed below are T cell receptor beta chains from one sample, sequenced in a study of blood T cell repertoires in COVID-19. The data were produced by immunoSEQ multiplex PCR, yet TCRdb's version contains in-frame clones alone and is incomplete. The data show over 120,000 clones, about 79% seen once. The specimen sequenced was PBMCs or T cells enriched from blood (not recorded which). Source of these receptors: a man aged 45-65 years who had recovered from COVID-19. Both conserved end residues are part of each CDR3. D genes are given only for firm matches. Rows may omit the clone size; those that give it use once, few, many or a size class.

j_gene,d_gene,v_gene,abundance,CDR3aa,CDR3nt
TRBJ1-6,TRBD1,TRBV18,.,CASSPRQGYSYNSPLHF,TGTGCCAGCTCACCACGACAGGGCTACTCCTATAATTCACCCCTCCACTTT
TRBJ1-1,.,TRBV30,.,CALVTTDGVRGNTEAFF,TGTGCCCTCGTTACGACGGACGGGGTCAGGGGAAACACTGAAGCTTTCTTT
TRBJ2-7,.,TRBV19,few,CASSPNSYEQYF,TGTGCCAGTAGTCCAAACTCCTACGAGCAGTACTTC
TRBJ2-7,TRBD1,TRBV27,.,CASSLWTGLEQYF,TGTGCCAGCAGTTTATGGACAGGGCTCGAGCAGTACTTC
TRBJ1-1,.,TRBV19,.,CASSSVVFNTEAFF,TGTGCCAGTAGTTCTGTCGTCTTTAACACTGAAGCTTTCTTT
TRBJ1-4,.,TRBV14,.,CASSQVAPRGKLFF,TGTGCCAGCAGCCAAGTCGCCCCTAGGGGAAAACTGTTTTTT
TRBJ1-4,.,TRBV4-1,.,CASSQDRSNEKLFF,TGCGCCAGCAGCCAAGATCGAAGCAATGAAAAACTGTTTTTT
TRBJ1-1,.,TRBV2,.,CASSEIVGLVTEAFF,TGTGCCAGCAGTGAAATCGTGGGACTAGTCACTGAAGCTTTCTTT
TRBJ2-7,TRBD2,TRBV7-2,few,CASSLESSGGHEQYF,TGTGCCAGCAGCTTAGAGTCTAGCGGGGGCCACGAGCAGTACTTC
TRBJ1-5,TRBD1,TRBV5-1,.,CASSRGTGTNQPQHF,TGCGCCAGCAGCAGAGGGACAGGCACCAATCAGCCCCAGCATTTT
TRBJ2-1,TRBD2,TRBV18,.,CASSPTAGEYNEQFF,TGTGCCAGCTCACCAACGGCGGGGGAGTACAATGAGCAGTTCTTC
TRBJ2-7,TRBD1,TRBV4-2,.,CASSQGLGQGAEEQYF,TGTGCCAGCAGCCAAGGGCTGGGACAGGGGGCGGAAGAGCAGTACTTC
TRBJ1-1,.,TRBV7-9,.,CASSRSPGIRELLNTEAFF,TGTGCCAGCAGCCGTTCCCCGGGGATCCGGGAGCTATTGAACACTGAAGCTTTCTTT
TRBJ2-5,TRBD1,TRBV4-3,.,CASSQEGRGQETQYF,TGCGCCAGCAGCCAAGAGGGCAGGGGGCAAGAGACCCAGTACTTC
TRBJ1-5,TRBD1,TRBV20-1,.,CSASDFWGQNQPQHF,TGCAGTGCTAGTGATTTTTGGGGACAGAATCAGCCCCAGCATTTT
TRBJ2-7,TRBD2,TRBV9,.,CASSVAGTNYYEQYF,TGTGCCAGCAGCGTCGCCGGGACTAACTACTACGAGCAGTACTTC
TRBJ2-1,.,TRBV5-8,.,CASSLAGRTYNEQFF,TGTGCCAGCAGCTTGGCGGGGAGGACCTACAATGAGCAGTTCTTC
TRBJ2-1,TRBD2,TRBV2,.,CASSERAGGRGNEQFF,TGTGCCAGCAGTGAGCGGGCGGGGGGTCGTGGCAATGAGCAGTTCTTC
TRBJ1-5,TRBD1,TRBV30,.,CAWGRRDRDNQPQHF,TGTGCCTGGGGCCGCCGGGACAGAGACAATCAGCCCCAGCATTTT
TRBJ2-7,TRBD1,TRBV15,.,CATSPGQDSYEQYF,TGTGCCACCAGCCCGGGACAGGACTCCTACGAGCAGTACTTC
TRBJ1-2,TRBD1,TRBV2,once,CASSEQGAYGYTF,TGTGCCAGCAGTGAACAGGGGGCTTATGGCTACACCTTC
TRBJ2-7,.,TRBV27,few,CASSPGTYEQYF,TGTGCCAGCAGCCCAGGGACCTACGAGCAGTACTTC
TRBJ1-6,TRBD1,TRBV5-1,few,CASSVVTGGAGNSPLHF,TGCGCCAGCAGCGTAGTGACAGGGGGCGCGGGGAATTCACCCCTCCACTTT
TRBJ2-5,TRBD2,TRBV10-1,once,CASSESRLAGYQETQYF,TGCGCCAGCAGTGAGTCCCGACTAGCGGGGTACCAAGAGACCCAGTACTTC
TRBJ1-5,.,TRBV20-1,.,CSASTGYSNQPQHF,TGCAGTGCTAGTACGGGGTATAGCAATCAGCCCCAGCATTTT
TRBJ1-6,TRBD1,TRBV5-8,.,CASSPRQGRVSPLHF,TGTGCCAGCAGCCCCCGACAGGGTCGGGTTTCACCCCTCCACTTT
TRBJ1-6,.,TRBV19,.,CASSPARYNSPLHF,TGTGCCAGTAGCCCCGCGAGATATAATTCACCCCTCCACTTT
TRBJ1-1,TRBD1,TRBV5-1,.,CASSFGILGLTGSPEAFF,TGCGCCAGCAGCTTTGGGATATTGGGTTTGACAGGGAGCCCTGAAGCTTTCTTT
TRBJ1-5,.,TRBV7-2,.,CASSLGRSNQPQHF,TGTGCCAGCAGCTTGGGCCGTAGCAATCAGCCCCAGCATTTT
TRBJ2-3,.,TRBV5-1,.,CASSFQGSSTDTQYF,TGCGCCAGCAGCTTTCAGGGATCTAGCACAGATACGCAGTATTTT
TRBJ1-2,.,TRBV6-5,.,CASSFLDRYGYTF,TGTGCCAGCAGTTTCCTGGACAGATATGGCTACACCTTC
TRBJ2-2,TRBD2,TRBV19,few,CASNPGLAGVNTGELFF,TGTGCCAGTAATCCGGGACTAGCGGGGGTGAACACCGGGGAGCTGTTTTTT
TRBJ1-5,.,TRBV12-3/TRBV12-4,once,CASSSPGEPQHF,TGTGCCAGCAGTTCCCCAGGGGAGCCCCAGCATTTT
TRBJ2-3,.,TRBV9,.,CASSVPTDPATDTQYF,TGTGCCAGCAGCGTCCCGACAGACCCAGCCACAGATACGCAGTATTTT
TRBJ1-2,TRBD1,TRBV5-5,.,CASSLGVRDREAYGYTF,TGTGCCAGCAGCTTGGGGGTCCGGGACAGGGAAGCATATGGCTACACCTTC
TRBJ1-5,.,TRBV18,.,CASSPLQDQPQHF,TGTGCCAGCTCACCCCTACAGGATCAGCCCCAGCATTTT
TRBJ1-3,.,TRBV18,.,CASSPQVSGYGNTIYF,TGTGCCAGCTCACCACAGGTGTCCGGGTATGGAAACACCATATATTTT
TRBJ1-1,TRBD1,TRBV11-2,.,CASSPSGTVNTEAFF,TGTGCCAGCAGTCCCTCCGGGACAGTGAACACTGAAGCTTTCTTT
TRBJ1-1,TRBD1,TRBV18,.,CASSPPQGARTEAFF,TGTGCCAGCTCACCACCCCAGGGGGCGCGGACTGAAGCTTTCTTT
TRBJ1-1,.,TRBV10-3,once,CAISDRAQTEAFF,TGTGCCATCAGTGACAGGGCTCAAACTGAAGCTTTCTTT
TRBJ2-2,.,TRBV6-1,.,CASMQGGRVTGELFF,TGTGCCAGCATGCAGGGAGGTCGTGTAACCGGGGAGCTGTTTTTT
TRBJ1-1,.,TRBV7-2,few,CASSLALGTEAFF,TGTGCCAGCAGCTTAGCGCTCGGGACTGAAGCTTTCTTT
TRBJ2-7,TRBD1,TRBV19,once,CASSGTGRYEQYF,TGTGCCAGTAGCGGGACAGGGCGCTACGAGCAGTACTTC
TRBJ1-2,.,TRBV19,.,CASSNRGQVYGYTF,TGTGCCAGTAGTAACCGAGGGCAGGTCTATGGCTACACCTTC
TRBJ1-2,TRBD1,TRBV19,.,CASSVGQDLLYGYTF,TGTGCCAGTAGTGTGGGACAGGACCTACTTTATGGCTACACCTTC
TRBJ2-5,TRBD1,TRBV19,.,CASSMTGGEETQYF,TGTGCCAGTAGTATGACAGGGGGCGAAGAGACCCAGTACTTC
TRBJ1-1,.,TRBV28,.,CASSFGGVGRNTEAFF,TGTGCCAGCAGTTTCGGTGGGGTGGGGAGGAACACTGAAGCTTTCTTT
TRBJ1-5,.,TRBV3-1/TRBV3-2,.,CASSQVGRSNQPQHF,TGTGCCAGCAGCCAAGTGGGCAGGAGCAATCAGCCCCAGCATTTT
TRBJ2-1,TRBD1,TRBV7-8,.,CASSSRQGSYNEQFF,TGTGCCAGCAGCTCTAGACAGGGCTCCTACAATGAGCAGTTCTTC
TRBJ2-7,TRBD1,TRBV18,.,CASSPPPGGREQYF,TGTGCCAGCTCACCACCGCCAGGGGGCCGGGAGCAGTACTTC
TRBJ1-6,TRBD1,TRBV6-4,.,CASSDQGANSPLHF,TGTGCCAGCAGTGACCAGGGGGCTAATTCACCCCTCCACTTT
TRBJ2-3,.,TRBV7-3,.,CASSLKPLANHMDTQYF,TGTGCCAGCAGCTTAAAACCCCTAGCGAACCACATGGATACGCAGTATTTT
TRBJ2-1,TRBD1,TRBV15,.,CATRDRESYNEQFF,TGTGCCACCAGAGACAGGGAGTCCTACAATGAGCAGTTCTTC
TRBJ1-2,.,TRBV19,once,CASSIRQGMDGYTF,TGTGCCAGTAGTATAAGGCAGGGGATGGATGGCTACACCTTC
TRBJ1-2,.,TRBV4-2,.,CASSQAGVPNYGYTF,TGTGCCAGCAGCCAAGCCGGGGTTCCTAACTATGGCTACACCTTC